This passage covers 23 T cell receptor beta chains from one sample sequenced in a study of siplizumab effects on memory and regulatory T cells. Clones were read by immunoSEQ multiplex PCR, and TCRdb kept only the in-frame ones, dropping some. The sample lists 100,000 or so clones; around 95% were seen once. Sequenced material: Tregs sorted from blood. Receptors originate from a human donor in good health.

The rearrangement joins TRBV14 to TRBJ2-1; 7 bases are shared with TRBD2. The V segment lost 1 base and the J segment 7 bases; nucleotides outside the gene matches: 16. The CDR3 is 18 residues long. Per the germline V gene, CDR1 is SGHDN and CDR2 is FVKESK. The CDR3 here is CASSQGQGAGERRNEQFF. The CDR3 DNA reads TGTGCCAGCAGCCAAGGTCAAGGGGCGGGAGAGAGACGGAATGAGCAGTTCTTC.

In DNA form, the CDR3 reads TGTGCCAGCAGCTTAAAGGGAGGCCCTTCCACAGATACGCAGTATTTT. This translates into CASSLKGGPSTDTQYF. The chain joins TRBV7-9 to TRBJ2-3; D is possibly TRBD2 (6 bases). This CDR3 spans 16 amino acids. V was cut by 2 bases and J by 2 bases, with 14 bases left in between. Germline CDR1 SEHNR, CDR2 FQNEAQ (reference sequence).

For the CDR3, the DNA is TGTGCCAGCAGCCCGTACGACAGGGGGCGGGCTGGGGCCAACGTCCTGACTTTC. Translated, it gives CASSPYDRGRAGANVLTF. The chain is built from TRBV11-2 and TRBJ2-6; TRBD1 aligns across 10 bases. Germline assignment: CDR1 SGHAT and CDR2 FQNNGV. J lost 2 bases, V lost 5 bases, and 9 bases had no gene match. The CDR3 consists of 18 residues.

This chain uses TRBV19 with TRBJ1-2; D uncertain. V dropped 0 bases and J dropped 8 bases, with 7 bases sitting between them. Per the germline V gene, CDR1 is LNHDA and CDR2 is SQIVND (reference sequence). The CDR3 sequence is 12 residues long. CDR3 protein: CASSIDVGGYTF. Written as DNA, the CDR3 is TGTGCCAGTAGTATAGATGTAGGAGGCTACACCTTC.

The V gene is TRBV5-4, the J gene TRBJ1-4, with a possible D match to TRBD1 (6 bases). V lost 2 bases, J lost 7 bases, and 18 bases lay in between. Germline loops: CDR1 SGHNT, CDR2 YYREEE (reference sequence). This CDR3 comprises 16 residues. This chain's CDR3 is CASSFNGGASAEKLFF. The CDR3 region has the DNA TGTGCCAGCAGCTTCAATGGGGGGGCGTCCGCTGAAAAACTGTTTTTT. The whole variable domain, remainder taken from reference TRBV5-4 and TRBJ1-4, is ETGVTQSPTHLIKTRGQQVTLRCSSQSGHNTVSWYQQALGQGPQFIFQYYREEENGRGNFPPRFSGLQFPNYSSELNVNALELDDSALYLCASSFNGGASAEKLFFGSGTQLSVL.

The CDR3 loop reads CASQPGGSPNNEQFF. DNA of the CDR3: TGCGCCAGCCAGCCGGGCGGGAGCCCCAACAATGAGCAGTTCTTC. The chain links TRBV10-1 to TRBJ2-1; 7 nucleotides align to TRBD2. CDR3 length: 15 residues. Per germline, CDR1 WNHNN and CDR2 SYGVQD (reference sequence). The J segment lost 5 bases and the V segment lost 8 bases, leaving 12 bases of the junction unmatched.

The chain recombines TRBV5-4 with TRBJ2-3; 9 bases match TRBD2. J gave up 6 bases and V 2 bases, and 4 bases lay outside the gene matches. CDR3 length equals 14 residues. Germline V gives CDR1 SGHNT, CDR2 YYREEE (reference sequence). The DNA of the CDR3 is TGTGCCAGCAGCTTTAGCGGGAGAGGTGATACGCAGTATTTT. Its translation is CASSFSGRGDTQYF.

This sequence joins TRBV5-1 and TRBJ2-1; D uncertain. The CDR3 loop spans 13 amino acids. Trimming pared 5 bases from V and 7 bases from J, leaving 13 bases between. Germline values: CDR1 SGHRS, CDR2 YFSETQ. Here the CDR3 reads CASSFTVLNEQFF. In DNA form, the CDR3 reads TGCGCCAGCAGTTTTACAGTTCTGAATGAGCAGTTCTTC. Supplemented by reference TRBV5-1 and TRBJ2-1, the full variable domain reads KAGVTQTPRYLIKTRGQQVTLSCSPISGHRSVSWYQQTPGQGLQFLFEYFSETQRNKGNFPGRFSGRQFSNSRSEMNVSTLELGDSALYLCASSFTVLNEQFFGPGTRLTVL.

The gene calls are TRBV28 and TRBJ2-5; no firm D call. Trimming left V 3 bases short and J 3 bases short, with 5 bases between. The CDR3 is 12 residues long. CDR1 is MDHEN, CDR2 SYDVKM, per germline. CDR3 nucleotides: TGTGCCAGCAGTTTTTGGGAAGAGACCCAGTACTTC. It specifies CASSFWEETQYF.

The chain is built from TRBV9 and TRBJ2-2; D assignment may be TRBD1 or TRBD2 (5 bases each). The CDR3 is 16 amino acids. CDR1 and CDR2 from the germline V gene are SGDLS and YYNGEE. V was trimmed by 2 bases and J by 0 bases, leaving 11 bases between them. DNA for the CDR3: TGTGCCAGCAGCGTTAGGGGAGCCGCGAACACCGGGGAGCTGTTTTTT. Amino acid sequence: CASSVRGAANTGELFF.

The chain is built from TRBV5-4 and TRBJ2-6; the D is unclear. V was cut by 6 bases and J by 0 bases, with 7 bases left in between. There are 14 residues in the CDR3. Germline V gene data show CDR1 as SGHNT and CDR2 as YYREEE (reference sequence). CDR3: CASKRTSGANVLTF. The DNA of the CDR3 is TGTGCCAGCAAAAGGACCTCTGGGGCCAACGTCCTGACTTTC. Together with reference TRBV5-4 and TRBJ2-6, the CDR3 gives the full variable domain: ETGVTQSPTHLIKTRGQQVTLRCSSQSGHNTVSWYQQALGQGPQFIFQYYREEENGRGNFPPRFSGLQFPNYSSELNVNALELDDSALYLCASKRTSGANVLTFGAGSRLTVL.

The chain employs TRBV5-1 and TRBJ2-7, with D unclear. This CDR3 is 15 amino acids long. Trimming took off 5 bases at V and 0 bases at J, with 15 bases between the two ends. CDR1 SGHRS and CDR2 YFSETQ come from the germline V gene. The CDR3 spells CASSYAGFSSYEQYF. The CDR3, as DNA: TGCGCCAGCAGTTACGCAGGCTTCAGCTCCTACGAGCAGTACTTC.

The chain employs TRBV30 and TRBJ2-7; 10 nucleotides align to TRBD1. The germline CDR1 and CDR2 sequences are GTSNPN and SVGIG (reference sequence). Germline trimming cut 3 bases from V and 6 bases from J; bases unmatched to any gene: 5. CDR3 size: 13 residues. CDR3 amino acids: CAWRAGTGVEQYF. The CDR3 coding sequence is TGTGCCTGGAGAGCCGGGACAGGGGTCGAGCAGTACTTC.

The chain recombines TRBV29-1 with TRBJ2-5; D is ambiguous. V was trimmed by 6 bases and J by 5 bases, leaving 7 bases between them. There are 10 residues in the CDR3. Germline lookup yields CDR1 SQVTM and CDR2 ANQGSEA. CDR3 sequence reads: CSVQTETQYF. As DNA, the CDR3 is TGCAGCGTCCAAACGGAGACCCAGTACTTC.

The chain is built from TRBV7-2 and TRBJ2-1; no definite D call. The CDR3 sequence is 14 residues long. Germline CDR1 is SGHTA and CDR2 is FQGNSA. Deletions cut 5 bases from V and 4 bases from J, with 12 bases between. The CDR3 here is CASSPRVRYNEQFF. The DNA of the CDR3 is TGTGCCAGCAGCCCTAGGGTTAGGTACAATGAGCAGTTCTTC. The whole variable domain, filled in from reference TRBV7-2 and TRBJ2-1, reads GAGVSQSPSNKVTEKGKDVELRCDPISGHTALYWYRQSLGQGLEFLIYFQGNSAPDKSGLPSDRFSAERTGGSVSTLTIQRTQQEDSAVYLCASSPRVRYNEQFFGPGTRLTVL.

The chain uses TRBV7-2 and TRBJ2-7; maybe TRBD1 (6 bases). This CDR3 spans 15 amino acids. Per the germline V gene, CDR1 is SGHTA and CDR2 is FQGNSA. Between the trimmed V and J ends, which lost 1 base and 4 bases, there was a span of 14 bases. CDR3 region: CASSLVGRQGYEQYF. The CDR3 region has the DNA TGTGCCAGCAGCTTAGTAGGCCGCCAGGGGTACGAGCAGTACTTC.

The chain is built from TRBV27 and TRBJ2-3; weak D call: TRBD1 (5 bases). This CDR3 comprises 15 residues. V was shortened by 3 bases and J by 4 bases, with 14 bases between the two germline ends. Germline V gives CDR1 MNHEY, CDR2 SMNVEV (reference sequence). This CDR3 reads CASSFTRVQSDTQYF. DNA of the CDR3: TGTGCCAGCAGTTTTACCAGGGTACAATCAGATACGCAGTATTTT.

The chain has TRBV28 and TRBJ2-7; 7 positions match TRBD1. Looked up from germline, CDR1 is MDHEN and CDR2 is SYDVKM. With V trimmed by 5 bases and J by 2 bases, 9 bases remained unmatched. The CDR3 loop spans 15 amino acids. The CDR3, as DNA: TGTGCCAGCAGTACCCAGGGGGACCTAACCTACGAGCAGTACTTC. Protein product: CASSTQGDLTYEQYF.

This sequence joins TRBV2 and TRBJ2-2; no reliable D call. Germline V gene sequence: CDR1 SNHLY, CDR2 FYNNEI. Trimming took off 5 bases at V and 11 bases at J, with 12 bases between the two ends. CDR3 length: 12 residues. The CDR3 region is CASSLPTPELFF. CDR3 coding DNA: TGTGCCAGCAGTCTCCCCACCCCCGAGCTGTTTTTT.

The chain combines TRBV6-6 with TRBJ1-2, with D tentatively TRBD1 (6 bases). The CDR3 covers 12 residues. Trimming shortened V by 10 bases and J by 4 bases, and 13 bases separated the two germline ends. Germline V gives CDR1 MNHNY, CDR2 SVGAGI (reference sequence). The CDR3 loop is CATRGGPYGYTF. The CDR3 coding sequence is TGTGCCACCCGGGGGGGCCCCTATGGCTACACCTTC.

The chain joins TRBV10-3 to TRBJ2-7; perhaps TRBD1 as D (5 bases). The V and J ends lost 4 bases and 2 bases respectively, with 18 bases between them. The CDR3 is 16 residues long. Per germline, CDR1 ENHRY and CDR2 SYGVKD. The CDR3 coding sequence is TGTGCCATCAGTGGAAACACAGGTCCCTTGGCCTACGAGCAGTACTTC. Translated, it gives CAISGNTGPLAYEQYF.

With regard to this clone: The junction departs from the called germline gene at one end, perhaps through a read error. CDR3 in amino acids: CASSEVNRGRRGYGYTF. In nucleotides, the CDR3 is TGTGCCAGCAGCGAAGTGAATAGGGGGCGGAGGGGCTATGGCTACACCTTC. The chain uses TRBV6-1 and TRBJ1-2, with TRBD1 identical over 7 bases. CDR3 length: 17 amino acids. Germline V CDR1 and CDR2: MNHNS, SASEGT.

This rearrangement joins TRBV5-1 to TRBJ2-3; D not certain. CDR3 length: 15 amino acids. Looked up from germline, CDR1 is SGHRS and CDR2 is YFSETQ. Trimming cost V 8 bases and J 3 bases, with 19 bases left between them. CDR3 amino acids: CASIKYHGSTDTQYF. The CDR3 bases are TGCGCCAGTATAAAGTACCACGGTAGTACAGATACGCAGTATTTT.